This T cell receptor (beta chain) was identified during a study of T-cell reconstitution after alpha-beta-depleted transplantation in children. This clonotype was observed a few times. Its antigen is currently unknown. The TCRbeta library was prepared with unique molecular identifiers. MiXCR, applied by TCRdb to the PCR reads, yields one record per CDR3 protein. The data hold approximately 400,000 distinct CDR3 sequences, with 15% to 20% observed a single time. General study results and limits: Recipient T cells and thymic progenitors that survived were the source of the high TCRbeta diversity seen at day 60 in some patients.

Germline V CDR1 and CDR2: MNHEY, SVGEGT. Trimming cost V 2 bases and J 4 bases, with 4 bases left between them. The CDR3 has 12 amino acids. The chain carries TRBV6-2 or TRBV6-3 and TRBJ2-3; D not certain. Specimen: PBMCs, mostly from graft donor cells, collected 360 days after TCRalphabeta/CD19-depleted stem cell transplant. This receptor was taken from a boy in the first two years of life who had a stem cell transplant for Wiskott-Aldrich syndrome, so the T cells may come from the graft donor. The CDR3 nucleotides are TGTGCCAGCAGTTACGCGGCAGATACGCAGTATTTT. Its protein product is CASSYAADTQYF.